This TCR beta chain was retrieved from a study of T-cell reconstitution after alpha-beta-depleted transplantation in children. The V end lost 3 bases, the J end lost 0 bases, and 15 bases lay between the germline ends. The CDR3 spans 16 residues. Germline CDR1 is ENHRY and CDR2 is SYGVKD. Unique molecular identifiers were used to barcode this TCRbeta library. TCRdb ran MiXCR on the PCR reads and lists one entry per CDR3 protein. Among 450,000 to 500,000 distinct CDR3 sequences listed, under 15% were seen once. This clonotype occurred a few times. The specimen comprised PBMCs from the stem cell graft donor, sampled from the stem cell graft. This receptor was taken from a human donor who donated a stem cell graft to a child with combined immunodeficiency. This chain uses TRBV10-3 with TRBJ2-7, with D tentatively TRBD1 (5 bases). This CDR3 reads CAISELGQGSSYEQYF. The CDR3 nucleotides read TGTGCCATCAGTGAATTAGGGCAGGGTTCCTCCTACGAGCAGTACTTC.